The next 19 T cell receptor beta chains were all read from a single sample in a study of T cells in Graves' hyperthyroidism and ophthalmopathy. The source material, RNA transcripts, was used to amplify TCR beta CDR3 regions. First-round RT-PCR targeting the TCR CDR3 was performed with the HTBI primer set. TCRdb re-analysed the multiplex PCR reads in MiXCR, keeping a single row per CDR3 protein. The sample holds 33,000 or so distinct CDR3 sequences; roughly 50% are singletons and the top ten take roughly 6.4%. Sequencing was done on a sample of blood. These receptor sequences come from a woman between 50 and 59 years old with Graves' hyperthyroidism that later progressed to Graves' ophthalmopathy.

This clonotype was picked up many times. V and J are TRBV6-5 and TRBJ2-5; perhaps TRBD2 as D (6 bases). The CDR3 sequence is 15 residues long. Germline lookup yields CDR1 MNHEY and CDR2 SVGAGI. V was trimmed by 10 bases and J by 0 bases, leaving 18 bases between them. CDR3 DNA: TGTGCCATGAGATTGTCACGGACTAACCAAGAGACCCAGTACTTC. Its protein is CAMRLSRTNQETQYF.

This clonotype was seen at least ten times. In DNA form, the CDR3 reads TGTGCCAGCAGTTTTTCTGGGGTAGATACGCAGTATTTT. Its translation: CASSFSGVDTQYF. This chain uses TRBV27 with TRBJ2-3; D unresolved. The V end was cut by 3 bases, the J end by 5 bases, with 9 bases between. The CDR3 is made up of 13 amino acids. Germline assignment: CDR1 MNHEY and CDR2 SMNVEV (reference sequence).

The sample holds one count of this clonotype. This sequence may be a read error, since a much larger clone differs from it by one base. The chain recombines TRBV18 with TRBJ1-2; no reliable D call. CDR3 length: 13 residues. In germline, CDR1 is KGHSH, CDR2 LQKENI. The CDR3 here is CASSPGSSYGCTF. CDR3 in DNA: TGTGCCAGCTCACCCGGGAGCAGCTATGGCTGCACCTTC.

In this sample, this clonotype turned up many times. J is TRBJ2-1 and V is TRBV14; D may be TRBD2 (7 bases). The V and J ends lost 2 bases and 6 bases respectively, with 20 bases between them. Germline lookup yields CDR1 SGHDN and CDR2 FVKESK. The CDR3 runs 17 residues. The CDR3: CASSQFEWEGVSNEQFF. For the CDR3, the DNA is TGTGCCAGCAGCCAATTCGAGTGGGAGGGGGTATCCAATGAGCAGTTCTTC.

The DNA of the CDR3 is TGTGCCAGCAGCTTAGATGGGGGGCTGTTGGAGACCCAGTACTTC. Amino acids: CASSLDGGLLETQYF. This rearrangement joins TRBV7-9 to TRBJ2-5; possibly TRBD1 or TRBD2 for D (6 bases each). Germline assignment: CDR1 SEHNR and CDR2 FQNEAQ (reference sequence). With 1 base removed from V and 5 bases from J, the gap between germline ends came to 14 bases. The CDR3 runs 15 residues.

This clonotype has a count of ten or more. The V call is TRBV20-1, the J call TRBJ1-6; D remains ambiguous. The V end lost 0 bases, the J end lost 11 bases, and 14 bases lay between the germline ends. This CDR3 spans 14 amino acids. Looked up from germline, CDR1 is DFQATT and CDR2 is SNEGSKA (reference sequence). The CDR3 sequence: CSAREGSPPAPLHF. The CDR3 nucleotides read TGCAGTGCTAGAGAGGGCTCCCCCCCGGCACCCCTCCACTTT.

CDR3 residues: CASSDDRGDHSGELFF. In DNA, the CDR3 is TGTGCCAGCAGCGACGACAGGGGCGATCACAGCGGGGAGCTGTTTTTT. The chain carries TRBV9 and TRBJ2-2, with 8 bases identical to TRBD1. The length of the CDR3 is 16 residues. Germline V gene data show CDR1 as SGDLS and CDR2 as YYNGEE. V was clipped by 3 bases and J by 7 bases; unmatched bases: 11.

As to this clonotype: This may be a read error: a much more frequent sequence differs by one nucleotide. The chain combines TRBV5-1 with TRBJ1-5; maybe TRBD1 (5 bases). This CDR3 is built from 16 residues. Looked up from germline, CDR1 is SGHRS and CDR2 is YFSETQ. The CDR3 nucleotides read TGCGCCAGCAGCCTCGGGACTAGCGGCGGCAATCGGCCCCAGCATTTT. It encodes CASSLGTSGGNRPQHF.

This clonotype showed up many times. The rearrangement uses TRBV19 and TRBJ1-2; possibly TRBD1 for D (5 bases). With 4 bases removed from V and 2 bases from J, the gap between germline ends came to 23 bases. Germline V gives CDR1 LNHDA, CDR2 SQIVND (reference sequence). This CDR3 is built from 18 residues. CDR3 protein: CASSTRFFYRGKNYGYTF. The CDR3 coding sequence is TGTGCCAGTAGTACCCGTTTTTTTTATCGGGGGAAAAACTATGGCTACACCTTC.

The V and J genes are TRBV2 and TRBJ1-3; tentatively, D is TRBD1 (6 bases). The CDR3 totals 16 residues. Per the germline V gene, CDR1 is SNHLY and CDR2 is FYNNEI. V lost 8 bases and J lost 2, with 19 bases in between. CDR3 residues: CASSPLDNRAGNTIYF. The CDR3 coding sequence is TGTGCCAGCTCACCGCTGGACAACAGGGCTGGAAACACCATATATTTT. Full variable domain (rest looked up from reference TRBV2 and TRBJ1-3): EPEVTQTPSHQVTQMGQEVILRCVPISNHLYFYWYRQILGQKVEFLVSFYNNEISEKSEIFDDQFSVERPDGSNFTLKIRSTKLEDSAMYFCASSPLDNRAGNTIYFGEGSWLTVV.

This clonotype is categorized as medium-sized. The rearrangement joins TRBV10-3 to TRBJ2-7, with 10 bases identical to TRBD2. This CDR3 is built from 17 residues. The V segment lost 0 bases and the J segment 0 bases; nucleotides outside the gene matches: 5. The germline V gene encodes CDR1 ENHRY and CDR2 SYGVKD. The CDR3 bases are TGTGCCATCAGTGAGTCGGTGGGACTAGCGAGCTCCTACGAGCAGTACTTC. As protein: CAISESVGLASSYEQYF.

This clonotype was seen more than once but under ten times. It may be a read error: a sequence one base away is much more abundant. This chain links TRBV4-1 with TRBJ1-3, with D possibly being TRBD1 (6 bases). V gave up 5 bases and J gave up 0 bases, with 11 bases separating them. This CDR3 region has 15 residues. Germline V gene data show CDR1 as MGHRA and CDR2 as YSYEKL. The CDR3 sequence is CASSGMDSSGNTIYF. The CDR3 nucleotides are TGCGCCAGCAGCGGGATGGACAGCTCTGGAAACACCATATATTTT.

This clonotype was seen only once. This chain uses TRBV11-2 with TRBJ2-7; 7 bases match TRBD1. The germline V gene encodes CDR1 SGHAT and CDR2 FQNNGV. The CDR3 runs to 15 residues. Unmatched junction bases numbered 9, after V lost 1 base and J lost 6 bases. CDR3 coding DNA: TGTGCCAGCAGCTTAGGGGCGACAGGGTGGTCCGAGCAGTACTTC. Amino acid sequence: CASSLGATGWSEQYF.

In this sample, this clonotype is medium-sized. The V call is TRBV9, the J call TRBJ1-6; no clear D. CDR3 length: 14 residues. V lost 3 bases, J lost 10 bases, and 14 bases lay in between. In germline, CDR1 is SGDLS, CDR2 YYNGEE. The CDR3 reads CASSARGVGSPLHF. In DNA form, the CDR3 reads TGTGCCAGCAGCGCCCGAGGAGTGGGGTCACCCCTCCACTTT. Full variable domain (outside the CDR3, taken from reference TRBV9 and TRBJ1-6): DSGVTQTPKHLITATGQRVTLRCSPRSGDLSVYWYQQSLDQGLQFLIQYYNGEERAKGNILERFSAQQFPDLHSELNLSSLELGDSALYFCASSARGVGSPLHFGNGTRLTVT.

The rearrangement joins TRBV19 to TRBJ1-5; TRBD1 matches at 9 bases. Germline-derived CDR1 and CDR2 are LNHDA and SQIVND (reference sequence). V lost 5 bases and J lost 4; bases outside the gene matches: 3. The CDR3 covers 14 residues. CDR3 residues: CASSHGQGNQPQHF. For the CDR3, the DNA is TGTGCCAGTAGTCACGGACAGGGGAATCAGCCCCAGCATTTT.

The V call is TRBV14, the J call TRBJ2-7, with 7 positions matching TRBD2. CDR1 and CDR2 (germline): SGHDN, FVKESK. V trimming: 1 base; J trimming: 3 bases; junction bases outside the gene matches: 12. CDR3 length: 17 amino acids. The CDR3 is CASSQGLGGLGVYEQYF. In DNA, the CDR3 is TGTGCCAGCAGCCAAGGTCTAGGAGGACTAGGGGTCTACGAGCAGTACTTC.

This clonotype showed up many times. This chain connects TRBV6-5 to TRBJ2-1; D unresolved. Germline assignment: CDR1 MNHEY and CDR2 SVGAGI. CDR3 size: 13 residues. Deletions cut 6 bases from V and 8 bases from J, with 14 bases between. This chain's CDR3 is CASSPRLADEQFF. The CDR3 region has the DNA TGTGCCAGCAGCCCCCGTTTAGCCGATGAGCAGTTCTTC.

This chain uses TRBV5-1 with TRBJ2-6; D not resolved. Trimming took 0 bases from V and 16 from J, leaving 8 bases between them. CDR3 length: 11 residues. CDR1 SGHRS and CDR2 YFSETQ come from the germline V gene. As DNA, the CDR3 is TGCGCCAGCAGCTTGGCCAGAACACTGACTTTC. This sequence encodes CASSLARTLTF.

The gene calls are TRBV10-3 and TRBJ2-7, with 9 positions matching TRBD2. V trimming: 6 bases; J trimming: 5 bases; junction bases outside the gene matches: 8. Germline V gene lookup returns CDR1 ENHRY and CDR2 SYGVKD. There are 14 residues in the CDR3. CDR3 sequence (DNA): TGTGCCATCAGGCATAGCGGGAGCGACGACGAGCAGTACTTC. This translates into CAIRHSGSDDEQYF.